The 19 T cell receptor beta chains below were found in one sample sequenced in a study of Ad26.COV2.S vaccination and SARS-CoV-2 variants (dated by TCRdb to the early 2020s). Libraries were built with the immunoSEQ multiplex PCR assay. The source is immuneACCESS, and TCRdb retained only in-frame sequences with V and J called. Part of the clones is not carried over; for the studies checked, unresolved V genes explain less than half of this, and the remainder is unexplained. The table for this sample lists 300,000 to 400,000 clones; about 91% of them were counted only once. 3.9% of the sample goes to the ten largest clones. The time point label corresponds to: individuals recovered from natural SARS-CoV-2 infection. Sample: peripheral blood, taken after recovery from COVID-19. The receptor source for this set is a human donor who had recovered from COVID-19.

This clone was picked up one time. The chain joins TRBV5-6 to TRBJ1-1, with TRBD1 as a possible D gene (5 bases). The V gene's germline CDR1 is SGHDT and CDR2 YYEEEE. The CDR3 totals 14 residues. Trimming cost V 0 bases and J 5 bases, with 11 bases left between them. The CDR3 reads CASSLDWGRTEAFF. CDR3 coding DNA: TGTGCCAGCAGCTTGGATTGGGGCCGGACTGAAGCTTTCTTT.

The chain joins TRBV20-1 to TRBJ2-7; D ambiguous. The CDR3 loop spans 11 amino acids. Germline V gives CDR1 DFQATT, CDR2 SNEGSKA (reference sequence). V dropped 6 bases and J dropped 4 bases, with 10 bases sitting between them. The CDR3 region has the DNA TGCAGTGCGGCACTGGTTTACGAGCAGTACTTC. Residues: CSAALVYEQYF.

This sequence joins TRBV29-1 and TRBJ1-2, with TRBD1 matching over 7 bases. CDR1 and CDR2 (germline): SQVTM, ANQGSEA. The V gene end was trimmed by 8 bases and the J gene end by 4 bases; junction bases not matched to a gene: 19. This CDR3 region has 16 residues. The CDR3 region has the DNA TGCAGCATACCCTGGGTTCCGGGACAGAGCTTCTATGGCTACACCTTC. Protein sequence: CSIPWVPGQSFYGYTF.

The CDR3 DNA reads TGTGCCACCAGCAGACATGGGACGGCCTCGGATCAGCCCCAGCATTTT. Its protein product is CATSRHGTASDQPQHF. The chain recombines TRBV15 with TRBJ1-5, with a weak D call TRBD1 (5 bases). The CDR3 totals 16 residues. Trimming took off 2 bases at V and 5 bases at J, with 16 bases between the two ends. Germline V gene data show CDR1 as LNHNV and CDR2 as YYDKDF (reference sequence).

This clone is a singleton in its sample. J is TRBJ1-1 and V is TRBV7-6; D is ambiguous. V lost 5 bases and J 4 bases, leaving 14 bases between the germline ends. The CDR3 has 14 residues. The V gene's germline CDR1 is SGHVS and CDR2 FNYEAQ. CDR3 in DNA: TGTGCCAGCAGCCGTCCGGGCGGCGGCACTGAAGCTTTCTTT. Protein product: CASSRPGGGTEAFF.

The chain links TRBV7-2 to TRBJ2-5; D call uncertain. The CDR3 consists of 13 residues. Germline assignment: CDR1 SGHTA and CDR2 FQGNSA. V lost 2 bases to trimming and J lost 0 bases, with 4 bases between them. For the CDR3, the DNA is TGTGCCAGCAGCTTAACATACCAAGAGACCCAGTACTTC. Amino acids: CASSLTYQETQYF.

This chain joins TRBV4-2 and TRBJ2-7, with D perhaps assigned TRBD1 or TRBD2 (6 bases each). Per germline, CDR1 LGHNA and CDR2 YNFKEQ. This CDR3 is 16 amino acids long. Trimming removed 2 bases from V and 0 bases from J, with 14 bases in between. DNA for the CDR3: TGTGCCAGCAGCCAAAGTTCGGGGGCGGACTCCTACGAGCAGTACTTC. Translation: CASSQSSGADSYEQYF.

The chain links TRBV5-1 to TRBJ2-3, with 9 bases identical to TRBD1. This CDR3 contains 16 residues. V lost 1 base, J lost 3 bases, and 6 bases stayed unmatched. Germline loops: CDR1 SGHRS, CDR2 YFSETQ. The CDR3 loop reads CASSLSQTGGTDTQYF. In DNA form, the CDR3 reads TGCGCCAGCAGCTTGAGCCAGACAGGGGGGACAGATACGCAGTATTTT.

The chain couples TRBV29-1 to TRBJ1-1, with 7 bases matching TRBD1. V trimming: 6 bases; J trimming: 1 base; junction bases outside the gene matches: 8. The CDR3 extends over 14 amino acids. Germline V CDR1 and CDR2: SQVTM, ANQGSEA. In DNA form, the CDR3 reads TGCAGCGTCATGAGACAGGGTCCGAACACTGAAGCTTTCTTT. This sequence encodes CSVMRQGPNTEAFF. The variable domain in full, with the rest retrieved from reference TRBV29-1 and TRBJ1-1, is SAVISQKPSRDICQRGTSLTIQCQVDSQVTMMFWYRQQPGQSLTLIATANQGSEATYESGFVIDKFPISRPNLTFSTLTVSNMSPEDSSIYLCSVMRQGPNTEAFFGQGTRLTVV.

The gene calls are TRBV5-1 and TRBJ1-1, with D perhaps matching TRBD1 (5 bases). Germline CDR1 reads SGHRS; CDR2 reads YFSETQ. The V gene lost 0 bases and the J gene lost 10 bases, with 16 bases spanning the gap. CDR3 length equals 14 residues. Here the CDR3 reads CASSLGGKEQSAFF. In DNA, the CDR3 is TGCGCCAGCAGCTTGGGGGGGAAAGAGCAATCAGCTTTCTTT.

Details on this clone: A read error may produce the germline difference seen at one junction end. The rearrangement uses TRBV5-1 and TRBJ1-1, with no clear D. The CDR3 is made up of 13 amino acids. Germline values: CDR1 SGHRS, CDR2 YFSETQ. The CDR3 reads CASSLDGLPAAFF. CDR3 nucleotide sequence: TGCGCCAGCAGTTTGGATGGACTTCCGGCAGCTTTCTTT.

The chain links TRBV2 to TRBJ1-1; D perhaps matches TRBD1 (5 bases). Trimming stripped 4 bases from V and 1 base from J, with 10 bases between. From germline, CDR1 is SNHLY and CDR2 FYNNEI. The CDR3 spans 14 residues. This chain's CDR3 is CASSVGTENTEAFF. CDR3 DNA sequence: TGTGCCAGCAGTGTGGGGACGGAGAACACTGAAGCTTTCTTT.

V usage is TRBV6-1 and J usage is TRBJ2-7, with 7 nucleotides matching TRBD1. The length of the CDR3 is 15 residues. CDR1 is MNHNS and CDR2 is SASEGT in the germline V gene. With 2 bases clipped from V and 2 bases from J, the junction kept 6 bases outside the gene matches. Here the CDR3 DNA reads TGTGCCAGCAGTGAAATTGGGACAGCCACCTACGAGCAGTACTTC. Protein product: CASSEIGTATYEQYF.

The chain joins TRBV24-1 to TRBJ2-2; 7 nucleotides agree with TRBD1. The CDR3 consists of 16 residues. CDR1 and CDR2 (germline): KGHDR, SFDVKD. The J segment lost 3 bases and the V segment lost 3 bases, leaving 6 bases of the junction unmatched. DNA of the CDR3: TGTGCCACCAGTGATGGGTCGCAGGGGGACACCGGGGAGCTGTTTTTT. The encoded protein is CATSDGSQGDTGELFF.

This chain connects TRBV5-4 to TRBJ2-5, with TRBD2 matching 8 bases. This CDR3 has 15 amino acids. Germline CDR1 reads SGHNT; CDR2 reads YYREEE (reference sequence). The J segment lost 7 bases and the V segment lost 1 base, leaving 9 bases of the junction unmatched. CDR3 amino acids: CASSLSGEAGVTQYF. CDR3 nucleotide sequence: TGTGCCAGCAGCTTGTCCGGGGAAGCGGGGGTGACCCAGTACTTC.

The rearrangement links TRBV7-2 to TRBJ2-2, with D possibly matching TRBD1 (6 bases). Trimming took off 1 base at V and 1 base at J, with 7 bases between the two ends. CDR1 is SGHTA and CDR2 is FQGNSA in the germline V gene. The CDR3 totals 15 residues. DNA for the CDR3: TGTGCCAGCAGCTTAGAACAGGGGAACACCGGGGAGCTGTTTTTT. Translating gives CASSLEQGNTGELFF.

This sequence joins TRBV6-6 and TRBJ1-2, with D possibly being TRBD1 (6 bases). CDR3 length equals 13 residues. The germline V and J ends were trimmed by 7 bases and 6 bases, with 15 bases remaining between them. CDR1 is MNHNY, CDR2 SVGAGI, per germline (reference sequence). This CDR3 reads CASTSTQGHGYTF. The DNA for the CDR3 is TGTGCCAGCACTTCAACACAGGGTCATGGCTACACCTTC.

This rearrangement joins TRBV19 to TRBJ2-5; TRBD1 is a possible D gene (8 bases). The CDR3 is made up of 15 amino acids. Germline assignment: CDR1 LNHDA and CDR2 SQIVND (reference sequence). V shed 1 base and J shed 5 bases, with 14 bases lying between them. For the CDR3, the DNA is TGTGCCAGTAGTATAGGTGGACAGGGAGGGGAGACCCAGTACTTC. This gives the protein CASSIGGQGGETQYF.

The chain has TRBV14 and TRBJ1-3; D possibly corresponds to TRBD1 (6 bases). Trimming took off 6 bases at V and 0 bases at J, with 9 bases between the two ends. CDR1 is SGHDN, CDR2 FVKESK, per germline. The CDR3 has 14 amino acids. DNA for the CDR3: TGTGCCAGCAGTCCGGGACACTCTGGAAACACCATATATTTT. Amino acids: CASSPGHSGNTIYF.